This TCR beta chain was observed in a study of blood T cells in healthy people across ages. This clonotype showed up just a few times. Its antigen is undetermined. Then a second PCR, running about 6 to 12 cycles, was carried out with a sample-barcoded 5' primer and a J-beta primer mix. Each cDNA molecule was tagged by a template-switch adaptor with 12 random nucleotides. Using its own MiXCR run on the 5' RACE reads, TCRdb lists one record per CDR3 protein. This sample has some 1.5 million distinct CDR3 sequences, with 28% found just once. Regarding the study as a whole: In long-lived donors, naive CD4+ cell counts and diversity exceeded those of aged donors. A roughly linear fall in TCR beta diversity per million T cells was seen with increasing age. Unknown donor CMV status possibly confounded expanded clonotype changes.

Germline assignment: CDR1 SEHNR and CDR2 FQNEAQ (reference sequence). Trimming cost V 4 bases and J 6 bases, with 16 bases left between them. This CDR3 spans 15 amino acids. This chain joins TRBV7-9 and TRBJ2-1; maybe TRBD1 (5 bases). The sequence was obtained from a woman aged 30 to 39 in good health. The sample was blood. This CDR3 is CASSSREIGANEQFF. CDR3 coding DNA: TGTGCCAGCAGCTCCCGTGAGATAGGGGCCAATGAGCAGTTCTTC.